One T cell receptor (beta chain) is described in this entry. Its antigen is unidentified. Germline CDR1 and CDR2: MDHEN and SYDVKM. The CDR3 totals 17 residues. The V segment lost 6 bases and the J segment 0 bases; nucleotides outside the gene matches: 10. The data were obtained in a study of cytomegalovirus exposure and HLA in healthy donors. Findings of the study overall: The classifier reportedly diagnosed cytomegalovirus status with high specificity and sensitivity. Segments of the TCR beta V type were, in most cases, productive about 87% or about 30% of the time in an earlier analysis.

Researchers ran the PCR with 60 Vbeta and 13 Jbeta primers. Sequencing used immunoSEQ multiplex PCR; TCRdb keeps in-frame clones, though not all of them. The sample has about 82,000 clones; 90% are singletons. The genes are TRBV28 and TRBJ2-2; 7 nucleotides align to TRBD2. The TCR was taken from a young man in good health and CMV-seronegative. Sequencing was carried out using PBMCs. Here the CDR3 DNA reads TGTGCCAGCAGGGGCGTGCTAGCGGACACGAACACCGGGGAGCTGTTTTTT. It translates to CASRGVLADTNTGELFF.